A single sample is the source of the 5 T cell receptor beta chains below, sequenced in a study of T cell changes during pregnancy in multiple sclerosis. TCRdb keeps only in-frame clones here, not all; method: immunoSEQ multiplex PCR. The sample yields about 85,000 clones, just over 90% seen once. Sequencing was performed on peripheral blood, taken in the first trimester of pregnancy. The origin of the receptors is a female donor with multiple sclerosis, enrolled in a pregnancy study.

This clone was detected once. This chain links TRBV2 with TRBJ2-6, with 7 bases lining up with TRBD1. This CDR3 is 15 amino acids long. Trimming at V came to 7 bases and at J to 3 bases, leaving 6 bases not matched to a gene. Germline V lookup: CDR1 SNHLY, CDR2 FYNNEI. The CDR3 coding sequence is TGTGCCAGCACCGACAGGGCGTTTGGGGCCAACGTCCTGACTTTC. It specifies CASTDRAFGANVLTF.

This clone was observed a handful of times. The chain couples TRBV29-1 to TRBJ2-7; TRBD1 is a possible D gene (6 bases). Trimming left V 7 bases short and J 3 bases short, with 16 bases between. Germline CDR1 is SQVTM and CDR2 is ANQGSEA. CDR3 size: 13 residues. Here the CDR3 DNA reads TGCAGCGCAACGGAGCAGGGGAACTACGAGCAGTACTTC. As protein: CSATEQGNYEQYF.

J is TRBJ1-1 and V is TRBV5-6; weak D call: TRBD1 (6 bases). The CDR3 runs to 15 residues. Trimming took 2 bases from V and 1 from J, leaving 12 bases between them. Germline V gene lookup returns CDR1 SGHDT and CDR2 YYEEEE. The CDR3 DNA is TGTGCCAGCAGCTTATTGGGGGGGGCGAACACTGAAGCTTTCTTT. It yields the protein CASSLLGGANTEAFF.

This clone was recorded a few times. The J gene is TRBJ1-6, the V gene TRBV15; 8 nucleotides align to TRBD1. Trimming took 3 bases from V and 7 from J; bases not matched to a gene: 5. The germline V gene encodes CDR1 LNHNV and CDR2 YYDKDF (reference sequence). The CDR3 length is 15 residues. For the CDR3, the DNA is TGTGCCACCAGCAGTAGACAGGGGATGAATTCACCCCTCCACTTT. Its translation is CATSSRQGMNSPLHF.

The CDR3 region is CASSLAYEQYF. CDR3 DNA sequence: TGTGCCAGCAGCTTGGCTTACGAGCAGTACTTC. The V gene is TRBV5-6, the J gene TRBJ2-7; D is undetermined. CDR1 is SGHDT, CDR2 YYEEEE, per germline. The CDR3 is 11 residues long. V dropped 0 bases and J dropped 4 bases, with 2 bases sitting between them.